This record concerns one T cell receptor (beta chain) sequence. In germline, CDR1 is MDHEN, CDR2 SYDVKM. With V trimmed by 6 bases and J by 2 bases, 7 bases remained unmatched. This CDR3 is 15 amino acids long. The data derive from a study of T cells in tumors and immune-related adverse events. Sequencing used immunoSEQ multiplex PCR; TCRdb keeps in-frame clones, though not all of them. The repertoire holds about 10,000 clones, with 85% to 95% as singletons. The sequencing used lymph node tissue, collected from a patient treated with anti-PD-1 therapy. V gene TRBV28 combines with J gene TRBJ2-7; 10 bases are shared with TRBD1. This TCR came from a female donor with metastatic renal cell carcinoma. Here the CDR3 DNA reads TGTGCCAGCAGAATTCCCGGGACAGGGGCCTACGAGCAGTACTTC. Translated: CASRIPGTGAYEQYF.